This is a list of T cell receptor beta chains from one sample in a study of T-cell memory formation after mild COVID-19. TCRdb independently ran MiXCR on the 5' RACE reads; one entry per CDR3 protein. Among hundreds of thousands of distinct CDR3 sequences listed, about 18% were seen once. The sequenced sample consisted of PBMCs or a T cell subset sorted from them (not recorded which). The receptor source for this set is an adult woman who had mild COVID-19 (a few samples of this study predate the infection). Cell type and time point are not known. Each CDR3 is given with its conserved first and last residue. The D gene is left open where the match is weak. The size of a clone is reported for some rows only, either as once, few or many, or as a class for expanded clones.

>TRBJ2-5|TRBV11-3|NA|few
TGTGCCAGCAGCCCAGACTCGGGGTACCAAGAGACCCAGTACTTC
CASSPDSGYQETQYF
>TRBJ2-7|TRBV5-1|TRBD2|few
TGCGCCAGCAGCTGGACGGCCGGGACTACGGACGAGCAGTACTTC
CASSWTAGTTDEQYF
>TRBJ2-1|TRBV19|NA|many
TGTGCCAGTAGTATAGCGGCCCTTAGAGGCAATGAGCAGTTCTTC
CASSIAALRGNEQFF
>TRBJ2-3|TRBV5-1|TRBD1|NA
TGCGCCAGCAGGACAGGGAAAAGCACAGATACGCAGTATTTT
CASRTGKSTDTQYF
>TRBJ1-2|TRBV7-2|TRBD1|NA
TGTGCCAGCAGCCAGACAGGGGGCGACACCTTC
CASSQTGGDTF
>TRBJ2-1|TRBV24-1|TRBD2|few
TGTGCCACCAGTGACTCCCCTAGCGGGAGGGCCGGTTTAGGCAATGAGCAGTTCTTC
CATSDSPSGRAGLGNEQFF
>TRBJ1-2|TRBV6-5|NA|few
TGTGCCAGCAGTTACTCCGGCTTAACTGGGGGCTACACCTTC
CASSYSGLTGGYTF
>TRBJ2-7|TRBV7-6|NA|few
TGTGCCAGCAGCTTAGAGGGCCCGGGAGACTACGAGCAGTACTTC
CASSLEGPGDYEQYF
>TRBJ2-2|TRBV11-2|NA|few
TGTGCCAGCAGCCGAGGACAGAACATTGACACCGGGGAGCTGTTTTTT
CASSRGQNIDTGELFF
>TRBJ2-7|TRBV6-2/TRBV6-3|TRBD2|many
TGTGCCAGCAGTTACGGGACTAGCGGCTCCTACGAGCAGTACTTC
CASSYGTSGSYEQYF
>TRBJ2-7|TRBV20-1|NA|NA
TGCAGTGCTAGACCCTACCCCAGCTCCTACGAGCAGTACTTC
CSARPYPSSYEQYF
>TRBJ2-7|TRBV12-3/TRBV12-4|TRBD2|NA
TGTGCCAGCAGTCCCCCCGGGACTAGCTATTTCTACGAGCAGTACTTC
CASSPPGTSYFYEQYF
>TRBJ2-3|TRBV11-1|TRBD1|few
TGTGCCAGCAGCTTTTCGGACAGGGTGGCAGATACGCAGTATTTT
CASSFSDRVADTQYF
>TRBJ2-5|TRBV11-2|NA|NA
TGTGCCAGCAGCTTCCGACTGAGAGTTGGAGAGACCCAGTACTTC
CASSFRLRVGETQYF
>TRBJ2-7|TRBV7-9|TRBD2|NA
TGTGCCAGCAGCCAGCACAGCGGGGCAACCTACGAGCAGTACTTC
CASSQHSGATYEQYF
>TRBJ1-2|TRBV27|TRBD1|NA
TGTGCAAGCAGACCTAAGGGACAGGATGGCTACACCTTC
CASRPKGQDGYTF